The 18 T cell receptor beta chains reported below all come from one sample, sequenced in a study of T cell responses to AZD1222 COVID-19 vaccine. Generated by immunoSEQ multiplex PCR, the TCRdb table keeps only in-frame clones and is missing some. This table holds roughly 150,000 clones, approximately 90% found once. The starting material was peripheral blood, obtained after recovery from COVID-19. The receptors originated from an adult who had recovered from COVID-19.

V gene TRBV7-2 combines with J gene TRBJ2-1; TRBD2 agrees at 7 bases. The J segment lost 6 bases and the V segment lost 0 bases, leaving 5 bases of the junction unmatched. Per germline, CDR1 SGHTA and CDR2 FQGNSA. The CDR3 extends over 15 amino acids. The CDR3 spells CASSLATSASNEQFF. CDR3 coding DNA: TGTGCCAGCAGCTTAGCAACTAGCGCGAGCAATGAGCAGTTCTTC.

The CDR3 reads CASSPTSSGRGDTQYF. CDR3 nucleotides: TGTGCCAGTAGTCCGACCTCTAGCGGGAGGGGGGATACGCAGTATTTT. V usage is TRBV19 and J usage is TRBJ2-3; 12 positions agree with TRBD2. J lost 6 bases, V lost 5 bases, and 9 bases had no gene match. The CDR3 has 16 residues. From germline, CDR1 is LNHDA and CDR2 SQIVND (reference sequence).

CDR3 sequence reads: CATSRGTGVYNEQFF. For the CDR3, the DNA is TGTGCCACCAGCAGGGGGACAGGGGTATACAATGAGCAGTTCTTC. This chain uses TRBV15 with TRBJ2-1, with 10 bases matching TRBD1. V trimming: 3 bases; J trimming: 4 bases; junction bases outside the gene matches: 3. This CDR3 is built from 15 residues. The germline CDR1 and CDR2 sequences are LNHNV and YYDKDF (reference sequence).

This clone turned up a few times. V is TRBV28 and J is TRBJ2-1; the match to TRBD2 covers 8 bases. The CDR3 sequence is 15 residues long. Trimming at V came to 4 bases and at J to 9 bases, leaving 11 bases not matched to a gene. Germline V gene lookup returns CDR1 MDHEN and CDR2 SYDVKM. The CDR3 spells CASSSEFRGRTEQFF. DNA of the CDR3: TGTGCCAGCAGTTCAGAATTCCGCGGGAGGACTGAGCAGTTCTTC.

This clone showed up just once. The chain uses TRBV7-2 and TRBJ1-5; weak D call: TRBD1 (6 bases). Germline assignment: CDR1 SGHTA and CDR2 FQGNSA. V was shortened by 2 bases and J by 6 bases, with 11 bases between the two germline ends. The CDR3 sequence is 14 residues long. CDR3 nucleotide sequence: TGTGCCAGCAGCTTATACAGGGAAGGTCAGCCCCAGCATTTT. Translated: CASSLYREGQPQHF.

This rearrangement joins TRBV5-6 to TRBJ2-7; 10 bases match TRBD2. The CDR3 contains 15 residues. Germline CDR1 reads SGHDT; CDR2 reads YYEEEE. J was trimmed by 5 bases and V by 2 bases; bases with no gene match: 7. DNA of the CDR3: TGTGCCAGCAGCTTCCTAGCGGGAGTAAGGGACGAGCAGTACTTC. Residues: CASSFLAGVRDEQYF.

The chain employs TRBV6-6 and TRBJ2-7, with 7 bases identical to TRBD2. The V gene's germline CDR1 is MNHNY and CDR2 SVGAGI (reference sequence). Unmatched junction bases numbered 9, after V lost 2 bases and J lost 2 bases. CDR3 length: 16 residues. The CDR3 bases are TGTGCCAGCAGTTACGGAGGCGGGGGACTCGCCTACGAGCAGTACTTC. Amino acid sequence: CASSYGGGGLAYEQYF.

The V and J genes are TRBV7-9 and TRBJ2-1; no clear D gene. Trimming left V 7 bases short and J 5 bases short, with 18 bases between. Per germline, CDR1 SEHNR and CDR2 FQNEAQ (reference sequence). This CDR3 contains 15 residues. In nucleotides, the CDR3 is TGTGCCAGCACCCCGACCCACGGCCGACACAATGAGCAGTTCTTC. Amino acid sequence: CASTPTHGRHNEQFF.

On this clone: The same CDR3 also results from other DNA sequences found in this sample. The rearrangement links TRBV3-1 (or the pseudogene TRBV3-2) to TRBJ1-5; possibly TRBD1 for D (5 bases). The length of the CDR3 is 15 residues. Trimming removed 1 base at V and 1 base at J, with 8 bases between. Germline CDR1 LGHDT, CDR2 YNNKEL (reference sequence). CDR3 loop: CASSQVEGSNQPQHF. The CDR3 DNA is TGTGCCAGCAGCCAAGTCGAGGGGAGCAATCAGCCCCAGCATTTT.

This rearrangement joins TRBV28 to TRBJ2-1; possibly TRBD2 for D (6 bases). CDR1 and CDR2 (germline): MDHEN, SYDVKM. The CDR3 loop spans 15 amino acids. Trimming pared 5 bases from V and 0 bases from J, leaving 11 bases between. The CDR3 protein is CASSDSGSSYNEQFF. As DNA, the CDR3 is TGTGCCAGCAGTGATAGCGGCAGCTCCTACAATGAGCAGTTCTTC.

The chain uses TRBV13 and TRBJ1-1; 10 nucleotides line up with TRBD1. The CDR3 runs 17 residues. CDR1 PRHDT and CDR2 FYEKMQ come from the germline V gene (reference sequence). With V trimmed by 4 bases and J by 5 bases, 13 bases remained unmatched. The CDR3 spells CASSWLGQGGVWTEAFF. The CDR3, as DNA: TGTGCCAGCAGCTGGCTAGGACAGGGGGGTGTATGGACTGAAGCTTTCTTT.

The gene calls are TRBV5-4 and TRBJ1-1, with D possibly TRBD1 on 6 matching bases. Trimming stripped 4 bases from V and 1 base from J, with 14 bases between. Germline V gene lookup returns CDR1 SGHNT and CDR2 YYREEE (reference sequence). CDR3 length: 15 residues. The DNA of the CDR3 is TGTGCCAGCAGCCCCCAAGGGGGGGAGAACACTGAAGCTTTCTTT. Translation: CASSPQGGENTEAFF.

The chain uses TRBV5-1 and TRBJ2-2; 14 bases map to TRBD2. CDR1 SGHRS and CDR2 YFSETQ come from the germline V gene. V dropped 3 bases and J dropped 2; count of bases not matched to a gene: 9. There are 19 residues in the CDR3. CDR3 coding DNA: TGCGCCAGCAGCTCCTACCCGACTAGCGGGAGGGCAAACACCGGGGAGCTGTTTTTT. It yields the protein CASSSYPTSGRANTGELFF. Full variable domain (remainder filled in from reference TRBV5-1 and TRBJ2-2): KAGVTQTPRYLIKTRGQQVTLSCSPISGHRSVSWYQQTPGQGLQFLFEYFSETQRNKGNFPGRFSGRQFSNSRSEMNVSTLELGDSALYLCASSSYPTSGRANTGELFFGEGSRLTVL.

V and J are TRBV3-1 (or the pseudogene TRBV3-2) and TRBJ1-1, with D hard to call. Trimming left V 5 bases short and J 1 base short, with 5 bases between. This CDR3 contains 12 residues. CDR1 and CDR2 (germline): LGHDT, YNNKEL (reference sequence). The CDR3 sequence: CASSYQNTEAFF. The CDR3 DNA reads as TGTGCCAGCAGCTATCAGAACACTGAAGCTTTCTTT.

V usage is TRBV28 and J usage is TRBJ1-2; 12 bases match TRBD1. The J segment lost 3 bases and the V segment lost 8 bases, leaving 1 base of the junction unmatched. This CDR3 contains 13 residues. Per the germline V gene, CDR1 is MDHEN and CDR2 is SYDVKM. The DNA for the CDR3 is TGTGCCAGCGGGACAGGGGGCGACTATGGCTACACCTTC. This encodes CASGTGGDYGYTF.

V gene TRBV11-3 combines with J gene TRBJ1-1, with D perhaps TRBD1 (5 bases). The CDR3 is 14 amino acids. Germline V gene data show CDR1 as SGHNT and CDR2 as YENEEA. Trimming stripped 5 bases from V and 5 bases from J, with 15 bases between. For the CDR3, the DNA is TGTGCCAGCAGCCCAACCCGGGGGGAGACTGAAGCTTTCTTT. Translated: CASSPTRGETEAFF. Complete variable domain (other parts from reference TRBV11-3 and TRBJ1-1): EAGVVQSPRYKIIEKKQPVAFWCNPISGHNTLYWYLQNLGQGPELLIRYENEEAVDDSQLPKDRFSAERLKGVDSTLKIQPAELGDSAVYLCASSPTRGETEAFFGQGTRLTVV.

The gene calls are TRBV28 and TRBJ2-7, with D tentatively TRBD1 (5 bases). The CDR3 runs to 12 residues. Per the germline V gene, CDR1 is MDHEN and CDR2 is SYDVKM. V was shortened by 7 bases and J by 5 bases, with 12 bases between the two germline ends. In nucleotides, the CDR3 is TGTGCCAGCAAACCAGGGCCCCACGAGCAGTACTTC. Its translation is CASKPGPHEQYF. The entire variable domain, with the rest obtained from reference TRBV28 and TRBJ2-7, is as follows: DVKVTQSSRYLVKRTGEKVFLECVQDMDHENMFWYRQDPGLGLRLIYFSYDVKMKEKGDIPEGYSVSREKKERFSLILESASTNQTSMYLCASKPGPHEQYFGPGTRLTVT.

The CDR3 region is CASSFTGPGANVLTF. As DNA, the CDR3 is TGTGCCAGCAGCTTTACAGGGCCCGGGGCCAACGTCCTGACTTTC. The chain employs TRBV7-2 and TRBJ2-6; perhaps TRBD1 as D (6 bases). V was clipped by 3 bases and J by 4 bases, with 10 bases between them. There are 15 residues in the CDR3. Germline CDR1 SGHTA, CDR2 FQGNSA.